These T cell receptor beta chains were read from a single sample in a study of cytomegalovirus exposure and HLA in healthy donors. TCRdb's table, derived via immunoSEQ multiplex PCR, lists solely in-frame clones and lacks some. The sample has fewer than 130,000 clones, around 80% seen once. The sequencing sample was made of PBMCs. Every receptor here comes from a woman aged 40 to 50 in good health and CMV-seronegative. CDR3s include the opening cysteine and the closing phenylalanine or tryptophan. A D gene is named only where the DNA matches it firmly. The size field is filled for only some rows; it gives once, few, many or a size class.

cdr3_nt: TGTGCCAGCGGGACAGGGGTCCTCTCCTACGAGCAGTACTTC
cdr3_aa: CASGTGVLSYEQYF
j_call: TRBJ2-7
d_call: TRBD1
v_call: TRBV9
clone_size: .

cdr3_nt: TGTGCCAGCAGGAATGGACAGGGGGCGGGCACCGGGGAGCTGTTTTTT
cdr3_aa: CASRNGQGAGTGELFF
j_call: TRBJ2-2
d_call: TRBD1
v_call: TRBV6-6
clone_size: .

cdr3_nt: TGTGCCAGCAGTCCAAACTCATTAGCCAAAAACATTCAGTACTTC
cdr3_aa: CASSPNSLAKNIQYF
j_call: TRBJ2-4
d_call: .
v_call: TRBV28
clone_size: .

cdr3_nt: TGTGCCAGCAGCGTAGACCCTCTAGCGGGTACCGGGGAGCTGTTTTTT
cdr3_aa: CASSVDPLAGTGELFF
j_call: TRBJ2-2
d_call: TRBD2
v_call: TRBV9
clone_size: few

cdr3_nt: TGTGCCAGCAGGCGACAGGGGGCACGGAATTCACCCCTCCACTTT
cdr3_aa: CASRRQGARNSPLHF
j_call: TRBJ1-6
d_call: TRBD1
v_call: TRBV28
clone_size: .

cdr3_nt: TGTGCCAGCTCACATCCCGCACAGGGCGTCTACGAGCAGTACTTC
cdr3_aa: CASSHPAQGVYEQYF
j_call: TRBJ2-7
d_call: .
v_call: TRBV18
clone_size: .

cdr3_nt: TGTGCCAGCTCACCATATCGGGGTTACGAGCAGTACTTC
cdr3_aa: CASSPYRGYEQYF
j_call: TRBJ2-7
d_call: .
v_call: TRBV18
clone_size: .

cdr3_nt: TGTGCCAGCAGCTTAGGAGGGAGTGGGAATGGCTACACCTTC
cdr3_aa: CASSLGGSGNGYTF
j_call: TRBJ1-2
d_call: .
v_call: TRBV7-2
clone_size: .

cdr3_nt: TGTGCCAGCAGTACCGCCCAAGCGGGAAGGGACGAGCAGTACTTC
cdr3_aa: CASSTAQAGRDEQYF
j_call: TRBJ2-7
d_call: TRBD2
v_call: TRBV28
clone_size: .

cdr3_nt: TGTGCCAGCAGCAACAGGGGACTAGCGGGGGGAAGGGGAGATACGCAGTATTTT
cdr3_aa: CASSNRGLAGGRGDTQYF
j_call: TRBJ2-3
d_call: TRBD2
v_call: TRBV7-2
clone_size: once

cdr3_nt: TGTGCCAGCAGCTTAGAAGGCGGGAGCACCGGGGAGCTGTTTTTT
cdr3_aa: CASSLEGGSTGELFF
j_call: TRBJ2-2
d_call: TRBD2
v_call: TRBV7-2
clone_size: .

cdr3_nt: TGTGCCTGGAGTGTGGGGGGTTCTAACACTGAAGCTTTCTTT
cdr3_aa: CAWSVGGSNTEAFF
j_call: TRBJ1-1
d_call: .
v_call: TRBV30
clone_size: few

cdr3_nt: TGCGCCAGCAGCTTGGACAGGGCGGAGACCCAGTACTTC
cdr3_aa: CASSLDRAETQYF
j_call: TRBJ2-5
d_call: .
v_call: TRBV5-1
clone_size: few

cdr3_nt: TGCGCCAGCAGCCAAGATGTAATGGGACAGTCACGGAATGAGCAGTTCTTC
cdr3_aa: CASSQDVMGQSRNEQFF
j_call: TRBJ2-1
d_call: TRBD1
v_call: TRBV4-3
clone_size: .

cdr3_nt: TGCGCCAGCAGCTTGTTGGGCACGGATTCACCCCTCCACTTT
cdr3_aa: CASSLLGTDSPLHF
j_call: TRBJ1-6
d_call: .
v_call: TRBV4-1
clone_size: .

cdr3_nt: TGTTCCAGCACCGGGGGGGCGAACACCATATATTTT
cdr3_aa: CSSTGGANTIYF
j_call: TRBJ1-3
d_call: .
v_call: TRBV7-9
clone_size: few

cdr3_nt: TGTGTCAGAAGCTTAGAGAGGCAGGGTAATTCACCCCTCCACTTT
cdr3_aa: CVRSLERQGNSPLHF
j_call: TRBJ1-6
d_call: .
v_call: TRBV7-5
clone_size: .

cdr3_nt: TGCGCCAGCAGTGAGTCGATTTGGCAGGGGCATGAAAAACTGTTTTTT
cdr3_aa: CASSESIWQGHEKLFF
j_call: TRBJ1-4
d_call: .
v_call: TRBV10-1
clone_size: .

cdr3_nt: TGTGCCAGCAGTTTAGGCCCCGGGACTAGCGGGAGGGGCATCACGTTCTTC
cdr3_aa: CASSLGPGTSGRGITFF
j_call: TRBJ2-1
d_call: TRBD2
v_call: TRBV27
clone_size: once

cdr3_nt: TGTGCCAGCAGCGGACAGCTCTTGAACACTGAAGCTTTCTTT
cdr3_aa: CASSGQLLNTEAFF
j_call: TRBJ1-1
d_call: .
v_call: TRBV6-1
clone_size: .

cdr3_nt: TGTGCCAGCAGCTTCCGGAGCAATCAGCCCCAGCATTTT
cdr3_aa: CASSFRSNQPQHF
j_call: TRBJ1-5
d_call: .
v_call: TRBV11-2
clone_size: few

cdr3_nt: TGTGCTAGTGGTTTGGTACCGACAGGGAGTACTGAAGCTTTCTTT
cdr3_aa: CASGLVPTGSTEAFF
j_call: TRBJ1-1
d_call: TRBD1
v_call: TRBV12-5
clone_size: .

cdr3_nt: TGCGCCAGCAGCCCCGGGACTCTCACGGGGTCAGATACGCAGTATTTT
cdr3_aa: CASSPGTLTGSDTQYF
j_call: TRBJ2-3
d_call: .
v_call: TRBV5-1
clone_size: .

cdr3_nt: TGTGCCAGAAGCTTGCCCGGGACAGGGGTATGTACCACCTATGGCTACACCTTC
cdr3_aa: CARSLPGTGVCTTYGYTF
j_call: TRBJ1-2
d_call: TRBD1
v_call: TRBV5-3
clone_size: .

cdr3_nt: TGCAGCGTTCCCACGGGGCTAGCGGGTTACCCCTACGAGCAGTACTTC
cdr3_aa: CSVPTGLAGYPYEQYF
j_call: TRBJ2-7
d_call: TRBD2
v_call: TRBV29-1
clone_size: .

cdr3_nt: TGTGCCAGCAGCTTGTGGCAGAGGGTGATAGATGAAAAACTGTTTTTT
cdr3_aa: CASSLWQRVIDEKLFF
j_call: TRBJ1-4
d_call: .
v_call: TRBV5-6
clone_size: .

cdr3_nt: TGTGCCAGCAGTCACAGGGGCGACCAGCCCCAGCATTTT
cdr3_aa: CASSHRGDQPQHF
j_call: TRBJ1-5
d_call: TRBD1
v_call: TRBV28
clone_size: .

cdr3_nt: TGTGCCAGCAGCCAAGATCCGTTCGTACACGGGACAGGGTACTACGAGCAGTACTTC
cdr3_aa: CASSQDPFVHGTGYYEQYF
j_call: TRBJ2-7
d_call: TRBD1
v_call: TRBV14
clone_size: .

cdr3_nt: TGTGCCAGCAGTCGGACTGCTAATGAGCAGTTCTTC
cdr3_aa: CASSRTANEQFF
j_call: TRBJ2-1
d_call: .
v_call: TRBV7-9
clone_size: .

cdr3_nt: TGTGCCAGCAGTGAAGCAGGAGGGTCCCAAACAGATACGCAGTATTTT
cdr3_aa: CASSEAGGSQTDTQYF
j_call: TRBJ2-3
d_call: .
v_call: TRBV2
clone_size: few

cdr3_nt: TGTGCCAGCAGCGCGAGGGGAGGGCATCTGCTTGAAGCTTTCTTT
cdr3_aa: CASSARGGHLLEAFF
j_call: TRBJ1-1
d_call: .
v_call: TRBV9
clone_size: .

cdr3_nt: TGTGCCAGCAGCCCCGGGGGGACCATGAACACTGAAGCTTTCTTT
cdr3_aa: CASSPGGTMNTEAFF
j_call: TRBJ1-1
d_call: .
v_call: TRBV7-2
clone_size: .

cdr3_nt: TGTGCCAGCAGTTTTATAGGGAGTAGTGACAATGAGCAGTTCTTC
cdr3_aa: CASSFIGSSDNEQFF
j_call: TRBJ2-1
d_call: .
v_call: TRBV28
clone_size: .

cdr3_nt: TGTGCCAGCATGGTAGCGGGGGCCAGCACAGATACGCAGTATTTT
cdr3_aa: CASMVAGASTDTQYF
j_call: TRBJ2-3
d_call: TRBD2
v_call: TRBV28
clone_size: .

cdr3_nt: TGTGCCAGCAGCCGTCTAGCGAGCTCCTACAATGAGCAGTTCTTC
cdr3_aa: CASSRLASSYNEQFF
j_call: TRBJ2-1
d_call: .
v_call: TRBV25-1
clone_size: .

cdr3_nt: TGTGCCAGCAGTCCAACCTCCCGGGTCCTGCCGACCAATGAGCAGTTCTTC
cdr3_aa: CASSPTSRVLPTNEQFF
j_call: TRBJ2-1
d_call: .
v_call: TRBV28
clone_size: .

cdr3_nt: TGTGCCAGCACTGGGACAGGGCTCGGCTACACCTTC
cdr3_aa: CASTGTGLGYTF
j_call: TRBJ1-2
d_call: TRBD1
v_call: TRBV25-1
clone_size: .

cdr3_nt: TGTGCCAGCAGCTTAGCCGCAGGGCCAAGCACCGGGGAGCTGTTTTTT
cdr3_aa: CASSLAAGPSTGELFF
j_call: TRBJ2-2
d_call: .
v_call: TRBV7-9
clone_size: few

cdr3_nt: TGTGCCAGCAGTCACGGACAGGGTGGGTCTAATGAAAAACTGTTTTTT
cdr3_aa: CASSHGQGGSNEKLFF
j_call: TRBJ1-4
d_call: TRBD1
v_call: TRBV7-9
clone_size: .

cdr3_nt: TGTGCCAGCAAGAGGAGCTCCTACAATGAGCAGTTCTTC
cdr3_aa: CASKRSSYNEQFF
j_call: TRBJ2-1
d_call: .
v_call: TRBV6-5
clone_size: .

cdr3_nt: TGCGCCAGCAGCGTCGGACTAGCGGGATCCACAGATACGCAGTATTTT
cdr3_aa: CASSVGLAGSTDTQYF
j_call: TRBJ2-3
d_call: TRBD2
v_call: TRBV5-1
clone_size: .

cdr3_nt: TGCAGCGACGGGGACAGAAACACTGAAGCTTTCTTT
cdr3_aa: CSDGDRNTEAFF
j_call: TRBJ1-1
d_call: TRBD1
v_call: TRBV29-1
clone_size: .

cdr3_nt: TGCGCCAGCAGCTTGGGGGCAGGGGACACCGGGGAGCTGTTTTTT
cdr3_aa: CASSLGAGDTGELFF
j_call: TRBJ2-2
d_call: .
v_call: TRBV5-1
clone_size: .

cdr3_nt: TGTGCCAGCAGTTCCGGGGGAACTTATGGCTACACCTTC
cdr3_aa: CASSSGGTYGYTF
j_call: TRBJ1-2
d_call: .
v_call: TRBV28
clone_size: .

cdr3_nt: TGTGCCAGCAGCATGGGACAGGGGTATGAAAAACTGTTTTTT
cdr3_aa: CASSMGQGYEKLFF
j_call: TRBJ1-4
d_call: TRBD1
v_call: TRBV28
clone_size: .

cdr3_nt: TGTGCCAGCAGTTTACCCGCGACAGGGCGCGGAGCTTTCTTT
cdr3_aa: CASSLPATGRGAFF
j_call: TRBJ1-1
d_call: TRBD1
v_call: TRBV28
clone_size: once

cdr3_nt: TGTGCCAGCAGCTCGGCCGGGACAGGGGCAGATACGCAGTATTTT
cdr3_aa: CASSSAGTGADTQYF
j_call: TRBJ2-3
d_call: TRBD1
v_call: TRBV28
clone_size: .

cdr3_nt: TGTGCCAGCAGCTTAAGTGGGAGAACCTACAATGAGCAGTTCTTC
cdr3_aa: CASSLSGRTYNEQFF
j_call: TRBJ2-1
d_call: .
v_call: TRBV11-2
clone_size: .

cdr3_nt: TGTGCCTGGAGTCCACCGCCGCGACTAGCCGCCACCTACGAGCAGTACTTC
cdr3_aa: CAWSPPPRLAATYEQYF
j_call: TRBJ2-7
d_call: TRBD2
v_call: TRBV30
clone_size: .

cdr3_nt: TGTGCCAGCGGGTGGGGCAGGGCGAACACTGAAGCTTTCTTT
cdr3_aa: CASGWGRANTEAFF
j_call: TRBJ1-1
d_call: .
v_call: TRBV27
clone_size: few

cdr3_nt: TGTGCCAGTAGCCCAAATCGGACACCTTCCTCTGGAAACACCATATATTTT
cdr3_aa: CASSPNRTPSSGNTIYF
j_call: TRBJ1-3
d_call: .
v_call: TRBV19
clone_size: .